The 13 T cell receptor beta chains below come from one sample, sequenced in a study of cytotoxic CD8 clonotypes in ibrutinib-treated CLL. Profiling relied on immunoSEQ multiplex PCR, and the TCRdb table lists in-frame clones only, not all of them. The sample has around 130,000 clones, around 80% seen once. The input for sequencing was PBMCs, taken after 24 months of ibrutinib treatment. All receptors come from a human donor with chronic lymphocytic leukemia.

CDR3 bases: TGTGCCAGCAGTCCCACTAGCGGGGGGGTGGAAAACATTCAGTACTTC. Translating gives CASSPTSGGVENIQYF. The rearrangement links TRBV27 to TRBJ2-4; 13 nucleotides match TRBD2. This CDR3 comprises 16 residues. Germline CDR1 reads MNHEY; CDR2 reads SMNVEV (reference sequence). The V segment lost 5 bases and the J segment 5 bases; nucleotides outside the gene matches: 6.

The chain couples TRBV7-9 to TRBJ1-6, with TRBD1 matching 11 bases. The CDR3 extends over 15 amino acids. Per the germline V gene, CDR1 is SEHNR and CDR2 is FQNEAQ (reference sequence). J gave up 10 bases and V 1 base, and 3 bases lay outside the gene matches. The CDR3 sequence is CASSLGRDRGSPLHF. The DNA of the CDR3 is TGTGCCAGCAGCTTAGGGAGGGACAGGGGGTCACCCCTCCACTTT.

The rearrangement joins TRBV15 to TRBJ2-1; D unresolved. The germline gives CDR1 LNHNV, CDR2 YYDKDF (reference sequence). Trimming took 3 bases from V and 0 from J, leaving 12 bases between them. The CDR3 length is 16 residues. CDR3 region: CATSRSAASSYNEQFF. As DNA, the CDR3 is TGTGCCACCAGCAGGTCGGCAGCAAGCTCCTACAATGAGCAGTTCTTC.

The chain joins TRBV5-1 to TRBJ2-7, with 8 bases identical to TRBD1. The length of the CDR3 is 15 residues. Germline V lookup: CDR1 SGHRS, CDR2 YFSETQ. V was pared by 0 bases and J by 4 bases, with 6 bases of the junction left unmatched. CDR3 region: CASSLESGGRYEQYF. In nucleotides, the CDR3 is TGCGCCAGCAGCTTGGAGTCAGGGGGCAGGTACGAGCAGTACTTC.

This clone occurred once. The gene calls are TRBV30 and TRBJ2-3; weak D call: TRBD1 (6 bases). Trimming pared 2 bases from V and 3 bases from J, leaving 15 bases between. The germline V gene encodes CDR1 GTSNPN and CDR2 SVGIG (reference sequence). The CDR3 consists of 15 residues. The CDR3 protein is CAWSPGHQMTDTQYF. The CDR3 bases are TGTGCCTGGAGTCCGGGACACCAGATGACAGATACGCAGTATTTT. The complete variable domain, with remaining parts taken from reference TRBV30 and TRBJ2-3, reads SQTIHQWPATLVQPVGSPLSLECTVEGTSNPNLYWYRQAAGRGLQLLFYSVGIGQISSEVPQNLSASRPQDRQFILSSKKLLLSDSGFYLCAWSPGHQMTDTQYFGPGTRLTVL.

V usage is TRBV6-5 and J usage is TRBJ1-2; TRBD1 matches at 7 bases. The V segment lost 0 bases and the J segment 5 bases; nucleotides outside the gene matches: 3. The CDR3 spans 14 residues. CDR1 is MNHEY, CDR2 SVGAGI, per germline. CDR3 in amino acids: CASSYSIRGYGYTF. The CDR3 DNA follows: TGTGCCAGCAGTTACTCGATCAGGGGGTATGGCTACACCTTC.

This rearrangement joins TRBV28 to TRBJ1-4; D is unclear. Germline CDR1 reads MDHEN; CDR2 reads SYDVKM. CDR3 length: 11 amino acids. V lost 2 bases, J lost 8 bases, and 3 bases lay in between. The CDR3 DNA follows: TGTGCCAGCAGTTTAGGCGAAAAACTGTTTTTT. This translates into CASSLGEKLFF.

This chain links TRBV7-2 with TRBJ2-1, with D possibly being TRBD1 or TRBD2 (5 bases each). Germline lookup yields CDR1 SGHTA and CDR2 FQGNSA. V shed 4 bases and J shed 6 bases, with 19 bases lying between them. There are 16 residues in the CDR3. CDR3 sequence (DNA): TGTGCCAGCAGCTCAGGGACCCCCCTCTCGGGCAATGAGCAGTTCTTC. Protein sequence: CASSSGTPLSGNEQFF.

The genes are TRBV28 and TRBJ1-1, with D possibly being TRBD1 (6 bases). Germline V gives CDR1 MDHEN, CDR2 SYDVKM. This CDR3 is 17 amino acids long. V lost 2 bases to trimming and J lost 1 base, with 17 bases between them. Here the CDR3 reads CASSLLRGAGANTEAFF. In nucleotides, the CDR3 is TGTGCCAGCAGTTTACTTAGGGGGGCGGGTGCGAACACTGAAGCTTTCTTT.

The chain combines TRBV7-9 with TRBJ1-1; the D is unclear. V was shortened by 5 bases and J by 12 bases, with 22 bases between the two germline ends. The length of the CDR3 is 14 residues. Germline V gene lookup returns CDR1 SEHNR and CDR2 FQNEAQ (reference sequence). The CDR3 DNA follows: TGTGCCAGCAGCCCTGGTCTCGGGCCTGAACCATCTTTCTTT. It specifies CASSPGLGPEPSFF.

V gene TRBV30 combines with J gene TRBJ1-2; TRBD1 matches at 9 bases. CDR1 is GTSNPN and CDR2 is SVGIG in the germline V gene (reference sequence). J was trimmed by 4 bases and V by 4 bases; bases with no gene match: 7. There are 14 residues in the CDR3. The CDR3 is CAWNPQGQGYGYTF. The CDR3 DNA reads TGTGCCTGGAACCCGCAGGGACAGGGCTATGGCTACACCTTC.

This clone has only one observation. The chain is built from TRBV15 and TRBJ1-3, with 7 bases that match TRBD1. The germline gives CDR1 LNHNV, CDR2 YYDKDF (reference sequence). Trimming removed 4 bases from V and 0 bases from J; junction bases left unmatched: 12. This CDR3 comprises 18 residues. CDR3 nucleotides: TGTGCCACCAGCACCCAAACAGGGGTCTCCCTCTCTGGAAACACCATATATTTT. It is translated as CATSTQTGVSLSGNTIYF. The full variable domain, with the rest looked up from reference TRBV15 and TRBJ1-3, is DAMVIQNPRYQVTQFGKPVTLSCSQTLNHNVMYWYQQKSSQAPKLLFHYYDKDFNNEADTPDNFQSRRPNTSFCFLDIRSPGLGDTAMYLCATSTQTGVSLSGNTIYFGEGSWLTVV.

The rearrangement uses TRBV2 and TRBJ2-7; the D gene is possibly TRBD2 (5 bases). Germline lookup yields CDR1 SNHLY and CDR2 FYNNEI. Deletions cut 7 bases from V and 0 bases from J, with 13 bases between. There are 14 residues in the CDR3. The chain's CDR3 is CASIQTGSSYEQYF. Here the CDR3 DNA reads TGTGCCAGCATACAGACGGGGAGCTCCTACGAGCAGTACTTC.